These T cell receptor beta chains were read from a single sample in a study of cytomegalovirus exposure and HLA in healthy donors. TCRdb's copy holds only in-frame clones and misses some; the assay was immunoSEQ multiplex PCR. This repertoire shows about 130,000 clones, about 80% found once; its top ten account for 2.5% to 3%. The material sequenced was PBMCs. These receptors were obtained from a boy younger than 10 in good health and CMV-seronegative. Each CDR3 is given with its conserved first and last residue. A D gene is named only where the DNA matches it firmly. Clone size appears in some rows only: once, few, many, or a class for an expanded clone.

v_call: TRBV2
d_call: TRBD1
j_call: TRBJ2-2
clone_size: -
cdr3_aa: CASRRDRGPTGELFF
cdr3_nt: TGTGCCAGCAGGAGGGACAGGGGGCCGACCGGGGAGCTGTTTTTT

v_call: TRBV11-2
d_call: TRBD1
j_call: TRBJ2-1
clone_size: -
cdr3_aa: CASSSKAGQANNEQFF
cdr3_nt: TGTGCCAGCAGCTCCAAGGCAGGACAGGCCAACAATGAGCAGTTCTTC

v_call: TRBV6-5
d_call: TRBD1
j_call: TRBJ1-2
clone_size: -
cdr3_aa: CASSQHRGGGYTF
cdr3_nt: TGTGCCAGCAGTCAGCACAGGGGTGGAGGCTACACCTTC

v_call: TRBV15
d_call: TRBD2
j_call: TRBJ2-3
clone_size: -
cdr3_aa: CATSRDRPGGGDTQYF
cdr3_nt: TGTGCCACCAGCAGAGATAGGCCGGGAGGCGGAGATACGCAGTATTTT

v_call: TRBV2
d_call: TRBD1
j_call: TRBJ1-4
clone_size: -
cdr3_aa: CASSEGGTGANEKLFF
cdr3_nt: TGTGCCAGCAGTGAAGGGGGGACAGGGGCTAATGAAAAACTGTTTTTT

v_call: TRBV9
d_call: -
j_call: TRBJ2-5
clone_size: -
cdr3_aa: CASSAPGAVNIAAQETQYF
cdr3_nt: TGTGCCAGCAGCGCCCCGGGAGCGGTGAATATAGCGGCCCAAGAGACCCAGTACTTC

v_call: TRBV6-1
d_call: TRBD1
j_call: TRBJ1-5
clone_size: -
cdr3_aa: CASSERAEGAGPQHF
cdr3_nt: TGTGCCAGCAGTGAACGGGCAGAGGGGGCTGGGCCCCAGCATTTT

v_call: TRBV10-3
d_call: TRBD1
j_call: TRBJ1-3
clone_size: -
cdr3_aa: CAISDPGQIGNTIYF
cdr3_nt: TGTGCCATCAGTGACCCGGGACAGATTGGAAACACCATATATTTT

v_call: TRBV6-1
d_call: TRBD2
j_call: TRBJ2-1
clone_size: -
cdr3_aa: CASNELAGVPYNEQFF
cdr3_nt: TGTGCCAGCAATGAACTAGCGGGCGTTCCCTACAATGAGCAGTTCTTC

v_call: TRBV2
d_call: TRBD1
j_call: TRBJ1-2
clone_size: once
cdr3_aa: CASSGGQGVRFDGYTF
cdr3_nt: TGTGCCAGCAGTGGGGGACAGGGTGTACGATTCGATGGCTACACCTTC

v_call: TRBV4-2
d_call: TRBD2
j_call: TRBJ2-1
clone_size: -
cdr3_aa: CASSQGFRGGEDEQFF
cdr3_nt: TGTGCCAGCAGCCAAGGCTTCCGGGGGGGCGAAGATGAGCAGTTCTTC

v_call: TRBV5-4
d_call: TRBD2
j_call: TRBJ2-7
clone_size: -
cdr3_aa: CASSLTSGGAYEQYF
cdr3_nt: TGTGCCAGCAGCTTGACTAGCGGGGGGGCCTACGAGCAGTACTTC

v_call: TRBV7-3
d_call: TRBD2
j_call: TRBJ2-3
clone_size: -
cdr3_aa: CASSLTGGHTDTQYF
cdr3_nt: TGTGCCAGCAGCCTCACGGGGGGGCACACAGATACGCAGTATTTT

v_call: TRBV7-6
d_call: -
j_call: TRBJ1-1
clone_size: few
cdr3_aa: CASSLARTFEAFF
cdr3_nt: TGTGCCAGCAGCTTAGCCAGGACATTTGAAGCTTTCTTT

v_call: TRBV7-6
d_call: -
j_call: TRBJ2-1
clone_size: -
cdr3_aa: CASSPDGYNEQFF
cdr3_nt: TGTGCCAGCAGCCCCGACGGGTACAATGAGCAGTTCTTC

v_call: TRBV9
d_call: -
j_call: TRBJ2-1
clone_size: -
cdr3_aa: CASSVVPSGSLREQFF
cdr3_nt: TGTGCCAGCAGCGTAGTGCCTAGTGGGTCTCTACGGGAGCAGTTCTTC

v_call: TRBV6-1
d_call: TRBD1
j_call: TRBJ1-5
clone_size: -
cdr3_aa: CASSPRDREDQPQHF
cdr3_nt: TGTGCCAGCAGTCCCCGGGACAGGGAGGATCAGCCCCAGCATTTT

v_call: TRBV5-1
d_call: TRBD1
j_call: TRBJ2-1
clone_size: -
cdr3_aa: CASSTGTGNEQFF
cdr3_nt: TGCGCCAGCAGCACCGGGACAGGCAATGAGCAGTTCTTC

v_call: TRBV5-8
d_call: -
j_call: TRBJ2-6
clone_size: -
cdr3_aa: CASSLNVRSKRANVLTF
cdr3_nt: TGTGCCAGCAGCCTCAATGTCCGGTCGAAGAGGGCCAACGTCCTGACTTTC

v_call: TRBV19
d_call: -
j_call: TRBJ1-6
clone_size: few
cdr3_aa: CASSMRATGLHF
cdr3_nt: TGTGCCAGTAGTATGAGGGCCACCGGGCTCCACTTT

v_call: TRBV15
d_call: -
j_call: TRBJ1-5
clone_size: -
cdr3_aa: CATSPRVGPQHF
cdr3_nt: TGTGCCACCAGCCCCCGGGTCGGGCCCCAGCATTTT

v_call: TRBV18
d_call: -
j_call: TRBJ1-5
clone_size: -
cdr3_aa: CASSPAGAYNQPQHF
cdr3_nt: TGTGCCAGCTCACCGGCAGGGGCCTACAATCAGCCCCAGCATTTT

v_call: TRBV25-1
d_call: TRBD1
j_call: TRBJ1-2
clone_size: -
cdr3_aa: CASSEGQYGYTF
cdr3_nt: TGTGCCAGCAGTGAGGGACAGTATGGCTACACCTTC

v_call: TRBV6-1
d_call: -
j_call: TRBJ1-2
clone_size: -
cdr3_aa: CASSEFTATYGYTF
cdr3_nt: TGTGCCAGCAGCGAATTTACAGCAACCTATGGCTACACCTTC

v_call: TRBV6-5
d_call: TRBD1
j_call: TRBJ1-4
clone_size: -
cdr3_aa: CASSTGATNEKLFF
cdr3_nt: TGTGCCAGCAGCACAGGGGCAACTAATGAAAAACTGTTTTTT

v_call: TRBV18
d_call: -
j_call: TRBJ2-1
clone_size: -
cdr3_aa: CASSPPSKREQFF
cdr3_nt: TGTGCCAGCTCACCACCTTCCAAGCGTGAGCAGTTCTTC

v_call: TRBV10-3
d_call: TRBD1
j_call: TRBJ1-4
clone_size: -
cdr3_aa: CAISTGITTNEKLFF
cdr3_nt: TGTGCCATTTCGACAGGGATTACAACTAATGAAAAACTGTTTTTT

v_call: TRBV19
d_call: -
j_call: TRBJ1-1
clone_size: once
cdr3_aa: CASSGSTGSTEAFF
cdr3_nt: TGTGCCAGCTCGGGGTCTACAGGGAGCACTGAAGCTTTCTTT

v_call: TRBV30
d_call: -
j_call: TRBJ1-5
clone_size: -
cdr3_aa: CAWSVQGVGNQPQHF
cdr3_nt: TGTGCCTGGAGTGTACAAGGGGTGGGCAATCAGCCCCAGCATTTT

v_call: TRBV30
d_call: -
j_call: TRBJ1-1
clone_size: once
cdr3_aa: CAWADNMNTEAFF
cdr3_nt: TGTGCCTGGGCGGACAACATGAACACTGAAGCTTTCTTT

v_call: TRBV5-1
d_call: -
j_call: TRBJ2-1
clone_size: once
cdr3_aa: CASSSIQELYNEQFF
cdr3_nt: TGCGCCAGCAGCTCCATTCAAGAACTATACAATGAGCAGTTCTTC

v_call: TRBV7-9
d_call: -
j_call: TRBJ2-1
clone_size: -
cdr3_aa: CSSSLPTGSNEQFF
cdr3_nt: TGTTCCAGCAGCCTTCCCACAGGGAGCAATGAGCAGTTCTTC

v_call: TRBV6-5
d_call: -
j_call: TRBJ2-5
clone_size: -
cdr3_aa: CASSRTAEETQYF
cdr3_nt: TGTGCCAGCAGTCGGACAGCCGAAGAGACCCAGTACTTC

v_call: TRBV15
d_call: -
j_call: TRBJ1-6
clone_size: -
cdr3_aa: CATSRYRDYSYNSPLHF
cdr3_nt: TGTGCCACCAGCAGATACAGGGATTACTCCTATAATTCACCCCTCCACTTT

v_call: TRBV9
d_call: -
j_call: TRBJ1-1
clone_size: -
cdr3_aa: CASSHATGNLEENTEAFF
cdr3_nt: TGTGCCAGCAGCCATGCTACAGGGAATCTAGAAGAGAACACTGAAGCTTTCTTT

v_call: TRBV2
d_call: -
j_call: TRBJ1-4
clone_size: few
cdr3_aa: CASSGRGPGRGEKLFF
cdr3_nt: TGTGCCAGCAGTGGAAGAGGGCCTGGTAGAGGGGAAAAACTGTTTTTT

v_call: TRBV19
d_call: -
j_call: TRBJ1-2
clone_size: -
cdr3_aa: CASSTSGQAVAYGYTF
cdr3_nt: TGTGCCAGTAGTACTTCGGGACAAGCAGTCGCCTATGGCTACACCTTC

v_call: TRBV11-2
d_call: TRBD1
j_call: TRBJ2-5
clone_size: once
cdr3_aa: CASQTGGSLRETQYF
cdr3_nt: TGTGCCAGTCAGACAGGGGGCAGTCTACGGGAGACCCAGTACTTC

v_call: TRBV7-9
d_call: TRBD1
j_call: TRBJ2-1
clone_size: -
cdr3_aa: CSSSRTGDEQFF
cdr3_nt: TGTTCCAGCAGCCGAACAGGGGATGAGCAGTTCTTC

v_call: TRBV6-1
d_call: -
j_call: TRBJ2-3
clone_size: -
cdr3_aa: CASSEKGGPPGTQYF
cdr3_nt: TGTGCCAGCAGTGAAAAAGGAGGGCCTCCAGGGACGCAGTATTTT

v_call: TRBV5-1
d_call: TRBD1
j_call: TRBJ1-1
clone_size: -
cdr3_aa: CASSLGTGGTEAFF
cdr3_nt: TGCGCCAGCAGCTTGGGGACAGGGGGCACTGAAGCTTTCTTT